The clone carrying this TCR beta chain was seen many times. Its antigen is currently unknown. MiXCR, run by TCRdb on the 5' RACE reads, gives a single entry per CDR3 protein. Of around 110,000 distinct CDR3 sequences in the sample, around an eighth are singletons; the top ten hold around two fifths. The data stem from a study of T-cell memory formation after mild COVID-19. The study's findings and limits: Those CD4+ clones that contracted were mainly in CM and EM (CD8+ ones in EMRA).

Sequencing was carried out using PBMCs or a T cell subset sorted from them (not recorded which). The sequence was obtained from a young man who had mild COVID-19 (a few samples of this study predate the infection). Cell type and time point are not known.

CDR3 sequence (DNA): TGCGCCAGCAGCTTACCCCAAAGGGGACGAATCTATGGCTACACCTTC. Protein product: CASSLPQRGRIYGYTF. The V gene is TRBV5-1, the J gene TRBJ1-2, with a weak D call TRBD1 (5 bases). Germline CDR1 and CDR2: SGHRS and YFSETQ. V was cut by 2 bases and J by 4 bases, with 18 bases left in between. This CDR3 has 16 amino acids.